The entry below describes one T cell receptor (beta chain). The table lists this clonotype with many counts. The antigen it recognizes is unknown. Per-base qualities were not stored, and no clone one base away is much larger. The data derive from a study of identical twins (dated by TCRdb to 2016 to 2017). Background for the entire study: TCR alpha and beta repertoires from monozygotic twins, unrelated adults of various ages and cord blood were deep-sequenced to test whether fetal clonotypes persist. To rule out contamination, replicate twin experiments were performed at different times with different library preparation protocols.

Only healthy Caucasian donors were included. Three pairs of female monozygotic twins, all aged roughly 18 to 30 years, made up the twin cohort. CD4+ and CD8+ T cell populations were isolated with positive isolation kits from Invitrogen. What the work shows at the level of the full study, not this receptor alone: Compared with coincidental sharing between unrelated individuals, an excess of low generation-probability sequences was observed among out-of-frame TCR alpha sequences shared between twins. Recombination models systematically underestimated out-of-frame TCR alpha sharing in monozygotic twins but agreed with sharing between unrelated individuals. Conclusions relied on cross-sectional statistical analysis, since the same donors could not be followed over many years. Zero-insertion analyses could be partly confounded by invariant T cells such as MAIT and iNKT, although diverse VJ usage argued against such confounding for most clonotypes. The excess sharing between twins in beta out-of-frame sequences was weaker because fewer shared sequences reduced the signal-to-noise ratio. Fewer insertions were carried by abundant cord blood beta clonotypes, a similar but weaker trend appeared in young adult naive repertoires, and no such trend appeared in memory repertoires.

The method behind the library was 5' RACE. The data were produced on an Illumina HiSeq 2000. A universal primer binding site was added through template switching, and the final cDNA carried a unique molecular identifier so that TCR cDNA molecules could be counted accurately. Specific primers in the conserved constant-segment region were used to synthesize first-strand cDNA for the TCR alpha and beta chains. To control for contamination, each cDNA library was double barcoded with a SMART-Mk sample barcode plus Illumina barcodes. TruSeq adapter sequences along with Illumina sample barcodes were introduced in two successive PCR steps. The TCR alpha and beta cDNA libraries were sequenced on the Illumina HiSeq platform using custom primers. The study's own analysis went as follows. Unique molecular identifiers were extracted from raw reads with MiGEC, and CDR3 positions were determined with MiXCR. Recombination models were inferred per individual with the repgenHMM and IGoR tools using an EM algorithm. The analysis of shared clonotypes was done with the tcR package in R, with sharing normalized by the product of cloneset sizes. Out-of-frame nonproductive sequences were analyzed to study raw recombination free of thymic and clonal selection effects. The public reads were reanalyzed by TCRdb: fastp trimming at Q25, MiXCR alignment, in-frame beta chains only. All rows with the same CDR3 protein become a single entry with the most common DNA and genes. These V and J calls originate from TCRdb's pipeline instead of the authors' own analysis. This sample comprises a few hundred thousand distinct CDR3 sequences, 9% to 15% of them detected only once. The top ten hold about 7% of the sample.

These same records also appear under a second study, on yellow fever vaccine responses in identical twins. The second study's authors report: According to the authors, in identical twins the way T cells responded to vaccination appeared partly convergent and partly personalized. In identical twins, the study followed T cell clones that responded to the vaccine with precision.

This sequence originates from a woman aged 18 to 35 in good health. The sample was CD8+ T cells sorted from blood.

The CDR3 in this case is CASSVGGGSRETQYF. The nucleotides read TGTGCCAGCAGCGTAGGGGGGGGGAGCCGAGAGACCCAGTACTTC. The rearranged segments are TRBV9 and TRBJ2-5; 7 junctional bases match TRBD2. Trimming takes 0 bases off V and 4 bases off J; junction bases not matched to a gene: 6. The CDR3 contains 15 residues, cysteine and phenylalanine counted. Only the CDR3 DNA is retained, 45 bases long and in frame from the first base. CDR1 is given as SGDLS and CDR2 as YYNGEE, both from the germline V gene.